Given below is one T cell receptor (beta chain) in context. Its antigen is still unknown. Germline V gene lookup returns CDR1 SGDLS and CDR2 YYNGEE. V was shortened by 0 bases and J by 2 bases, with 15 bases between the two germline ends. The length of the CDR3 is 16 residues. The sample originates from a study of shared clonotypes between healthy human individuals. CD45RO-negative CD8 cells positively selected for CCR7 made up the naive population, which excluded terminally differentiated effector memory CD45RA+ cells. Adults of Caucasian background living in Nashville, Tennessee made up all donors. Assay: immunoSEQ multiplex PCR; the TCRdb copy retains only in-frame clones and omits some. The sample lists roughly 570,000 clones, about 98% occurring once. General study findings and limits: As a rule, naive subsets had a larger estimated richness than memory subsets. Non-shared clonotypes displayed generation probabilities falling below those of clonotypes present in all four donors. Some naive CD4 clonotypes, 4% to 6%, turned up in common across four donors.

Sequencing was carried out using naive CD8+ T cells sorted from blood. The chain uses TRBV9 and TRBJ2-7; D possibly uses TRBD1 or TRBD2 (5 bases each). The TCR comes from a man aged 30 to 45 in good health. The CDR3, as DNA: TGTGCCAGCAGCGTAGAGGTAGGGCAGGGAGCCTACGAGCAGTACTTC. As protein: CASSVEVGQGAYEQYF.